The source of this T cell receptor beta chain is a study of CD8 T cells in Susac syndrome. CDR1 is MDHEN, CDR2 SYDVKM, per germline. V was clipped by 5 bases and J by 3 bases; unmatched bases: 8. The CDR3 runs to 15 residues. The RNA input was roughly 0.45 to 1 ug, and it was reverse transcribed with random hexamers. With immunoSEQ multiplex PCR, TCR beta CDR3 was amplified across 54 Vbeta and 13 Jbeta. TCRdb reprocessed the immunoSEQ multiplex PCR reads via MiXCR and lists one record per CDR3 protein. The data contain approximately 160,000 distinct CDR3 sequences, approximately 94% of them singletons. Sequencing targeted TCR beta in blood CD8+ and CD4+ T cells. The multiple sclerosis controls were treatment-naive patients with relapsing-remitting disease that was stable or active. The CD8+ and CD4+ T cells were isolated magnetically using a negative isolation approach, whereas the TEMRA cells were enriched by FACS.

The chain couples TRBV28 to TRBJ2-5; 8 nucleotides agree with TRBD1. Sample: CD4+ T cells from PBMCs. This TCR was recovered from a human donor with multiple sclerosis. CDR3 in amino acids: CASSAPGTGKETQYF. In DNA form, the CDR3 reads TGTGCCAGCAGTGCCCCCGGGACAGGAAAAGAGACCCAGTACTTC.